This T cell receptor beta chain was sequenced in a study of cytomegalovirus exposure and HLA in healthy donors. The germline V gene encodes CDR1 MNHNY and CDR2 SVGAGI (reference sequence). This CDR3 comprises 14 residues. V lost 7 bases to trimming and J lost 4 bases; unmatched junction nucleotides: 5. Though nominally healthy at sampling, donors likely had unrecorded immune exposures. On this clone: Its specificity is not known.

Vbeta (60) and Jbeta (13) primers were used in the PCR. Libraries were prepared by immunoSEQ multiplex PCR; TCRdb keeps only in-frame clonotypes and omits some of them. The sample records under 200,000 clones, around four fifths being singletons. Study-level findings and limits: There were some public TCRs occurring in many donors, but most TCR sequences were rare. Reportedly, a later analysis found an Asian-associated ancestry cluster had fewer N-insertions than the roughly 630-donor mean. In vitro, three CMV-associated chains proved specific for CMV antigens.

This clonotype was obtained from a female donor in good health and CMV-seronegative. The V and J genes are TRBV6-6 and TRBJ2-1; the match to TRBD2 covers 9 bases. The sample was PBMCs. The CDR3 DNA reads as TGTGCCAGCACCCCAACTAGCGGGTACAATGAGCAGTTCTTC. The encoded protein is CASTPTSGYNEQFF.